Reported below is one T cell receptor (beta chain). The target of this receptor is not known. It has no much larger one-base neighbor in the sample; base qualities were not kept. From the cysteine up to the phenylalanine, the CDR3 has a length of 13 residues. CDR3 DNA only is kept here, 39 bases in frame from base 1. CDR1 and CDR2, looked up from the germline V gene, are SGHTA and FQGNSA. Cut back by 8 bases and 3 bases, the V and J ends lie 14 bases apart. This sample was taken from a study of T cell responses to AZD1222 COVID-19 vaccine (dated by TCRdb to the early 2020s). Describing the broader study: AZD1222 recipients with second doses at about 4 weeks or about 12 weeks were pooled, because spike-specific TCR depth and breadth did not differ between schedules. A total of approximately 250 trial participants underwent TCR sequencing, of whom more than 200 had received two doses of AZD1222 and around 25 had received two doses of the MenACWY control vaccine. Trial participants were enrolled by age into subgroups of 18-55, 56-69 and 70-plus years, and around 150, 28 and 57 TCR-sequenced participants, respectively, were included in these subgroups.

The sample's time point label, decoded: baseline before first vaccination. Samples from vaccinated people were obtained from the UK trials COV001 and COV002, which included a single-blind randomized controlled phase 2/3 trial of AZD1222 (ChAdOx1 nCoV-19) in healthy adults. For TCRbeta chain sequencing, PBMC samples were collected from trial participants at day 0 and at day 28 after the second dose. Broader findings and caveats from the paper: CD4 TCRs associated with the vaccine covered the entire spike protein, and the dominant responses were in regions 160-218 and 743-854. Conclusions about previously exposed vaccinees were limited because only five to seven AZD1222 recipients were SARS-CoV-2 seropositive at baseline. After two AZD1222 doses, spike-specific TCR breadth and depth were significantly higher than at day 0 and than in MenACWY recipients. Participants were mostly white British, with more females than males. The authors suggested clonal diversity may have been underestimated. The 56-69-year group was small, and its depth increase did not reach significance, likely because of low power. Because no day 14 peak-response samples were available, repertoires were characterized only after the peak T cell response. Epitopes outside the regions mutated in the B.1.351 and B.1.1.7 variants were reportedly recognized by nearly half of the unique spike-specific TCRs.

The CDR3 regions of human TCRbeta chains were subjected to immunosequencing. Per the original workflow: Repertoire TCRs were matched against a reference library of SARS-CoV-2-specific TCRs generated with the MIRA antigen-specificity platform. Breadth was defined as the fraction of unique TCRs that were SARS-CoV-2-associated. Depth was defined as the fraction of total T cells that were SARS-CoV-2-associated. Using the MIRA data, every spike-specific TCR was mapped to the spike region that the TCR reacted to and assigned to either a CD4 or a CD8 class. Log10-transformed breadth and depth values were compared by one-way ANOVA with Sidak's multiple comparisons tests. The table was pulled from immuneACCESS by TCRdb, which kept in-frame rearrangements only. Such tables lose some clones; where checked, under half of the loss comes from unresolved V genes, and the rest has no known cause. V, J and clone size are taken as reported in that table, and D and trimming were inferred from the DNA itself. The sample table records tens of thousands of clones; under 95% of these occur just once. About 5.2% of the sample is taken by the ten largest.

This receptor was taken from an adult in good health. The V and J segments used are TRBV7-2 and TRBJ2-7; a tentative D match to TRBD2 spans 6 bases. Sequences were derived from peripheral blood, sampled on day 0 of AZD1222 vaccination. The CDR3 has the sequence CASGRDFYYEQYF. The bases read TGTGCCAGCGGGCGGGACTTCTACTACGAGCAGTACTTC.